Included here is one T cell receptor beta chain sequence, with context. This sample was included in a study of blood T cell repertoires in COVID-19. About the study: Researchers got acute and convalescent COVID-19 samples from the United States, Italy and Spain. PBMCs, B-cell-depleted T cells, or T cells were the source of the cDNA or gDNA that made up the material.

Original processing methods: Amplified reference gene primers provided the basis for estimating nucleated cell counts. Measured with immunoSEQ multiplex PCR; TCRdb has only the in-frame clones, and not every one. That table is the source of V, J and clone size, and D and trimming were worked out from the DNA. The repertoire holds around 160,000 clones, approximately 80% seen once, with approximately 13% in the top ten. The V gene's germline CDR1 is KGHSH and CDR2 LQKENI. V lost 1 base and J lost 6; bases outside the gene matches: 4. The CDR3 contains 15 residues. The receptor was derived from a man between 60 and 75 years old with active or convalescent COVID-19. This chain uses TRBV18 with TRBJ2-1, with TRBD1 matching 9 bases. What was sequenced was peripheral blood. CDR3 sequence (DNA): TGTGCCAGCTCACCACGGGGACAGGGAAGCAATGAGCAGTTCTTC. Protein sequence: CASSPRGQGSNEQFF.